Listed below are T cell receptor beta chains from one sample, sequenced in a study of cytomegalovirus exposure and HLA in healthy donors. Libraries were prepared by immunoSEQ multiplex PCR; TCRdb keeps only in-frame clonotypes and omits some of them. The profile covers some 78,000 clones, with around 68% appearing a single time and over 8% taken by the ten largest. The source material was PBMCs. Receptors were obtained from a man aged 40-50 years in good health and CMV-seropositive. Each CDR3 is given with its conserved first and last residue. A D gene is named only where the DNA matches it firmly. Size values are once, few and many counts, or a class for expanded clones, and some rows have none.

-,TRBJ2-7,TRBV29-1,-,CSVELRGKAGEQYF,TGCAGCGTTGAATTAAGAGGGAAAGCAGGCGAGCAGTACTTC
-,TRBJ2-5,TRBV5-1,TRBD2,CASSLPAGTQETQYF,TGCGCCAGCAGCTTGCCAGCGGGGACGCAAGAGACCCAGTACTTC
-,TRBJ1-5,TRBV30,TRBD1,CAWSAGQGGAWPQHF,TGTGCCTGGAGTGCTGGACAGGGTGGCGCTTGGCCCCAGCATTTT
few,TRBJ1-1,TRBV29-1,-,CSVVGQLNTEAFF,TGCAGCGTTGTTGGGCAGTTAAACACTGAAGCTTTCTTT
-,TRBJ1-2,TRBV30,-,CAWETGQEGYTF,TGTGCCTGGGAGACAGGCCAAGAGGGCTACACCTTC
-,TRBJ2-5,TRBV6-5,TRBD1,CASSQGQGSPETQYF,TGTGCCAGCAGCCAAGGACAGGGGTCCCCCGAGACCCAGTACTTC
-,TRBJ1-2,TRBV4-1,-,CASRPTRGTDYGYTF,TGCGCCAGCAGACCAACTCGGGGGACCGACTATGGCTACACCTTC
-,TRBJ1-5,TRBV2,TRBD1,CAGRGDSSTQPQHF,TGTGCCGGCAGGGGGGACAGCTCAACTCAGCCCCAGCATTTT
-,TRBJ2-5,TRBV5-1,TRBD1,CASSPGTGGYQETQYF,TGCGCCAGCAGCCCCGGGACAGGGGGATATCAAGAGACCCAGTACTTC
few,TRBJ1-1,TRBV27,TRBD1,CASSLSRGMGAFF,TGTGCCAGCAGTTTATCCAGGGGGATGGGAGCTTTCTTT
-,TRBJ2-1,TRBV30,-,CAWSVPYAGNEQFF,TGTGCCTGGAGTGTACCCTATGCCGGGAATGAGCAGTTCTTC
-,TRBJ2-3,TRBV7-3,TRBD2,CASSSGLAGGAADTQYF,TGTGCCAGCAGCTCCGGACTAGCGGGAGGGGCGGCAGATACGCAGTATTTT
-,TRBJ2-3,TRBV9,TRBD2,CASSPIVAGGRPDTQYF,TGTGCCAGCAGCCCTATCGTGGCGGGAGGTCGCCCAGATACGCAGTATTTT
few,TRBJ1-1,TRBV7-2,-,CASSPQANTEAFF,TGTGCCAGCAGCCCCCAGGCGAACACTGAAGCTTTCTTT
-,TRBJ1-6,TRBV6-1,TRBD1,CASSGDRDSPLHF,TGTGCCAGCAGTGGGGACAGGGATTCACCCCTCCACTTT
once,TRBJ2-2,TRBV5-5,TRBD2,CASSPGTSGTRTGELFF,TGTGCCAGCAGCCCCGGGACTAGCGGGACCCGAACCGGGGAGCTGTTTTTT
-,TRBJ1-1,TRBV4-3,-,CASSPSLGRHYEAFF,TGCGCCAGCAGCCCGAGCTTGGGCAGACATTATGAAGCTTTCTTT
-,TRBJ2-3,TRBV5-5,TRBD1,CASSLPTGHRGADTQYF,TGTGCCAGCAGCCTCCCCACGGGACACAGGGGAGCAGATACGCAGTATTTT
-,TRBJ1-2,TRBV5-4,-,CASRITGSYGYTF,TGTGCCAGCAGGATAACAGGGTCCTATGGCTACACCTTC
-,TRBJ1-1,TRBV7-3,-,CASSLIAGMNTEAFF,TGTGCCAGCAGCTTAATTGCCGGGATGAACACTGAAGCTTTCTTT
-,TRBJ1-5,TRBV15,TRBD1,CATSRGTGVAHHGNQPQHF,TGTGCCACCAGCAGAGGGACAGGGGTGGCCCACCATGGCAATCAGCCCCAGCATTTT
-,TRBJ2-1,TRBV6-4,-,CASSDGVAETNEQFF,TGTGCCAGCAGTGACGGAGTAGCGGAGACCAATGAGCAGTTCTTC
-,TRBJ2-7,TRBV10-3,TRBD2,CAISGSSGGGREQYF,TGTGCCATCAGTGGGTCCTCAGGCGGGGGAAGAGAGCAGTACTTC
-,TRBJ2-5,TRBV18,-,CASSPNRAETQYF,TGTGCCAGCTCACCAAACAGGGCAGAGACCCAGTACTTC
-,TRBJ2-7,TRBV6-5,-,CASGTYEQYF,TGTGCCAGCGGTACATACGAGCAGTACTTC
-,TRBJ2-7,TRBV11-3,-,CASSQEGKNEQYF,TGTGCCAGCAGCCAGGAGGGTAAGAACGAGCAGTACTTC
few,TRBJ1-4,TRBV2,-,CASSDRITNEKLFF,TGTGCCAGCAGCGACAGGATAACTAATGAAAAACTGTTTTTT
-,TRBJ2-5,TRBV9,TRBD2,CASSTPGTSGTRQETQYF,TGTGCCAGCAGCACTCCCGGGACTAGCGGGACAAGACAAGAGACCCAGTACTTC
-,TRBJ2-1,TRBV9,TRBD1,CASSPRTGGDEQFF,TGTGCCAGCAGCCCCCGGACAGGGGGCGATGAGCAGTTCTTC
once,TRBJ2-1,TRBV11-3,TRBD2,CASSLGTSGRSNEQFF,TGTGCCAGCAGCTTAGGGACTAGCGGGAGGTCTAATGAGCAGTTCTTC
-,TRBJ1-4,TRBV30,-,CAWSTGLDEKLFF,TGTGCCTGGAGTACGGGGTTGGATGAAAAACTGTTTTTT
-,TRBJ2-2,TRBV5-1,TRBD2,CASSLGSGATGELFF,TGCGCCAGCAGCTTAGGTAGCGGGGCCACCGGGGAGCTGTTTTTT
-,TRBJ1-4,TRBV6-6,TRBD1,CASSRQGAANEKLFF,TGTGCCAGCAGTCGACAGGGGGCAGCTAATGAAAAACTGTTTTTT
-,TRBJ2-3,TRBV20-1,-,CSARRADTQYF,TGCAGTGCTAGACGAGCAGATACGCAGTATTTT
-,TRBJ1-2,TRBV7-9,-,CSSSPRGYGYTF,TGTTCCAGCAGCCCCAGGGGATATGGCTACACCTTC
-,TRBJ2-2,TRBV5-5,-,CASSLTGENTGELFF,TGTGCCAGCAGCTTGACGGGAGAAAACACCGGGGAGCTGTTTTTT
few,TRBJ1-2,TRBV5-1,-,CASSLDGSGGGYTF,TGCGCCAGCAGCTTGGACGGCTCTGGAGGGGGCTACACCTTC
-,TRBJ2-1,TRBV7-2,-,CAGNQGIYNEQFF,TGTGCCGGGAATCAGGGAATCTACAATGAGCAGTTCTTC
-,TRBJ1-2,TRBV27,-,CASSPMDSLANYGYTF,TGTGCCAGCAGTCCGATGGACAGCCTTGCTAACTATGGCTACACCTTC
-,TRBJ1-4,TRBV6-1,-,CASSDRGANEKLFF,TGTGCCAGCAGTGATCGGGGGGCTAATGAAAAACTGTTTTTT
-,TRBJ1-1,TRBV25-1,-,CASSEYGRVGTEAFF,TGTGCCAGCAGTGAATATGGGAGGGTAGGGACTGAAGCTTTCTTT
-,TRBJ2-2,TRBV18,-,CASSPIDGMEELFF,TGTGCCAGCTCACCGATTGACGGGATGGAGGAGCTGTTTTTT
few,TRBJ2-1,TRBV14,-,CASSQESTGIKQFF,TGTGCCAGCAGCCAAGAGAGCACAGGGATAAAGCAGTTCTTC
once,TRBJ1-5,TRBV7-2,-,CASSSLGASLSQPQHF,TGTGCCAGCAGCTCTCTTGGGGCCTCCCTAAGCCAGCCCCAGCATTTT